This T cell receptor beta chain was observed in a study of shared clonotypes between healthy human individuals. V was cut by 2 bases and J by 0 bases, with 13 bases left in between. The CDR3 runs 17 residues. Germline CDR1 is SGHTA and CDR2 is FQGTGA. The protocol was immunoSEQ multiplex PCR, while the TCRdb copy is restricted to in-frame clones and leaves out a portion. This sample yields about 580,000 clones, of which roughly 98% are seen a single time; 0.3% to 0.35% belongs to the top ten. Naive CD8 populations comprised CD45RO-negative cells positively selected for CCR7, excluding terminally differentiated effector memory CD45RA+ cells.

Sequenced material: naive CD8+ T cells sorted from blood. V usage is TRBV7-3 and J usage is TRBJ2-2; D is ambiguous. The sequence came from a man aged 30 to 45 in good health. The CDR3 protein is CASSLSASRSNTGELFF. The CDR3 DNA reads as TGTGCCAGCAGCTTATCTGCATCGAGGTCGAACACCGGGGAGCTGTTTTTT.